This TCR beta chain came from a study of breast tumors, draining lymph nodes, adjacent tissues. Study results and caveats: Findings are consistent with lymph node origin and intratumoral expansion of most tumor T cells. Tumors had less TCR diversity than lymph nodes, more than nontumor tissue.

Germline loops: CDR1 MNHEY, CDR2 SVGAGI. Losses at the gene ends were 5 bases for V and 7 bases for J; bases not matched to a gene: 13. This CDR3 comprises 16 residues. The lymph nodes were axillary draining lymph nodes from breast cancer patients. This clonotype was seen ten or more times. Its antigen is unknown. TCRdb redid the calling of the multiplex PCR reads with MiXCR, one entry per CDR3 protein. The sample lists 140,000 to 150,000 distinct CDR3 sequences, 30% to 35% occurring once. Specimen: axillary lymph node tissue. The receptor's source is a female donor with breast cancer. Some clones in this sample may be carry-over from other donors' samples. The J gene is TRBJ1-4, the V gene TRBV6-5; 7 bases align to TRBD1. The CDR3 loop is CASSMGPGTVGEKLFF. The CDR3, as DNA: TGTGCCAGCAGTATGGGTCCCGGGACAGTGGGTGAAAAACTGTTTTTT.